Listed below are T cell receptor beta chains from one sample, sequenced in a study of control samples from healthy donors and cancer patients. Profiling relied on immunoSEQ multiplex PCR, and the TCRdb table lists in-frame clones only, not all of them. The sample consists of around 68,000 clones, 83% of them appearing once. Sequencing was done on a sample of blood. The receptors were gathered from a man between 60 and 75 years old in good health. Both conserved end residues are part of each CDR3. Each record gives: CDR3 protein, clone size, V gene. Where a row states a size, it is once, few, many or the class of an expanded clone; other rows omit it.

CASSPMGAAGTGELFF | . | TRBV11-3
CASSPDREFSYEQYF | . | TRBV3-1/TRBV3-2
CASSLGLQKRGYTF | . | TRBV7-2
CASSDRQLPNEQFF | . | TRBV2
CATTSGHEQYF | few | TRBV7-2
CASSMDRNQPQHF | . | TRBV7-2
CASSLGTNSYEQYF | . | TRBV11-2
CASSYAQQGSSGANVLTF | . | TRBV5-1
CSVRRQGVHEQYF | once | TRBV29-1
CATSRDKGSNQPQHF | . | TRBV15
CASSLGQGWYEQYF | . | TRBV28
CATSDPDTYEQYF | . | TRBV24-1
CASSYWQGGEKLFF | . | TRBV6-5
CASSPQGLANQPQHF | . | TRBV19
CASSISRDQPQHF | . | TRBV19
CAFNGRTDTQYF | . | TRBV30
CASSYGGRVSGKGTYNEQFF | . | TRBV6-2/TRBV6-3
CASSSTLAGVGEQYF | once | TRBV7-7
CASSPRGAGVGETQYF | . | TRBV7-2
CASTLAGSSYNEQFF | . | TRBV19
CAWSVAAGTYEQYF | . | TRBV30
CASSVDLARGLSGELFF | . | TRBV9
CASNIGTRRNNEQFF | . | TRBV19
CASSDPDREGTEAFF | . | TRBV10-1
CASSRPRELYNEQFF | . | TRBV28
CASSRSGKGANTGELFF | . | TRBV9
CSGRTGASYNEQFF | . | TRBV29-1
CASSIQGLNEKLFF | . | TRBV19
CASRNRQGADTEAFF | . | TRBV6-5
CASSLFAGGPESPLHF | . | TRBV28
CASRLGQLQETQYF | . | TRBV6-5
CSGDRLDTQYF | . | TRBV20-1
CASSYFPGRDYGYTF | . | TRBV6-9
CASSFGQNGYTF | . | TRBV5-1
CASSQESGSDEKLFF | . | TRBV4-2
CASSIAGTSGRDEQFF | . | TRBV19
CAISGQGRSSPLHF | . | TRBV10-3
CASSQDRVRKPFNQPQHF | . | TRBV3-1/TRBV3-2
CASSPDTGVQGEKLFF | . | TRBV7-7
CASSPAGLNTEAFF | . | TRBV4-2
CASSPKTGDGAQPQHF | few | TRBV19
CASSRKTTGANEKLFF | . | TRBV4-1
CAMASLEGSPLAKNIQYF | . | TRBV10-1
CASSPGLEANEQFF | . | TRBV5-1
CASSNLGVRDDFNTEAFF | . | TRBV28
CASSSSGGSYNEQFF | . | TRBV7-2
CASKAGVDHEQYF | few | TRBV6-5
CASSRQGGTEAFF | . | TRBV5-4
CASSPGTGTSYEQYF | many | TRBV19
CALGLPNTGELFF | . | TRBV30
CASSQGTSGSFDTQYF | . | TRBV5-1
CASSLGRQLGETQYF | . | TRBV7-6